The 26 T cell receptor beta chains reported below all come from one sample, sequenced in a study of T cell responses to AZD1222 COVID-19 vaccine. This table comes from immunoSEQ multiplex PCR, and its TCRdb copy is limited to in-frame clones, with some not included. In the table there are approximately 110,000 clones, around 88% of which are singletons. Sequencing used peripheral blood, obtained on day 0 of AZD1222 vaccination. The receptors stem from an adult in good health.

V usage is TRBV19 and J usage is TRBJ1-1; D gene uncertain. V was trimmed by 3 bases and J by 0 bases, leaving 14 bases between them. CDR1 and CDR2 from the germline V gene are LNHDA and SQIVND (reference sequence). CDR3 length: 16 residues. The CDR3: CASSIFGVPMNTEAFF. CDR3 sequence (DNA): TGTGCCAGTAGTATCTTCGGGGTCCCGATGAACACTGAAGCTTTCTTT.

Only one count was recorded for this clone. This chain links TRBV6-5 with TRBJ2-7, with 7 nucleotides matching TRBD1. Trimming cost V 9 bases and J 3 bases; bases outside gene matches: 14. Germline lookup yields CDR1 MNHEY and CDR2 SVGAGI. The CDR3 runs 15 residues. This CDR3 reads CASRQGTDRNYEQYF. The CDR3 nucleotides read TGTGCCAGTCGCCAAGGGACAGATCGAAACTACGAGCAGTACTTC.

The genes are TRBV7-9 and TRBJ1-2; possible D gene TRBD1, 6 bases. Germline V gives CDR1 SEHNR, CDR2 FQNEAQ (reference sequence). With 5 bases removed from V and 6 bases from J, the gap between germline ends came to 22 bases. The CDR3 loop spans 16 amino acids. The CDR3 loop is CASSRNLQGGRDGYTF. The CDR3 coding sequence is TGTGCCAGCAGCCGAAATTTACAGGGAGGGAGAGATGGCTACACCTTC.

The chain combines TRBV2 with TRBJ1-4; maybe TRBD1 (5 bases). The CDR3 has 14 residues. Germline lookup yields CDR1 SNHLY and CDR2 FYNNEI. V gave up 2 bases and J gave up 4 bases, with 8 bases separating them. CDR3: CASSERGFNEKLFF. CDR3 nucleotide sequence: TGTGCCAGCAGTGAACGGGGGTTTAATGAAAAACTGTTTTTT.

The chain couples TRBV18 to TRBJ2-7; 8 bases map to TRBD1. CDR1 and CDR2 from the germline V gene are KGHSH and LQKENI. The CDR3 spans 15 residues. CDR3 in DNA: TGTGCGACCACCCGGACAGGGTCGGGCTCCTACGAGCAGTACTTC. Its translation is CATTRTGSGSYEQYF.

In nucleotides, the CDR3 is TGTGCCAGCAGCTCAAGGGTTCCTAACTATGGCTACACCTTC. Translation gives CASSSRVPNYGYTF. This chain connects TRBV7-2 to TRBJ1-2; D gene ambiguous. The CDR3 covers 14 residues. V lost 4 bases to trimming and J lost 0 bases, with 9 bases between them. CDR1 and CDR2 from the germline V gene are SGHTA and FQGNSA. Based on the CDR3 plus reference TRBV7-2 and TRBJ1-2, the full variable domain is GAGVSQSPSNKVTEKGKDVELRCDPISGHTALYWYRQSLGQGLEFLIYFQGNSAPDKSGLPSDRFSAERTGGSVSTLTIQRTQQEDSAVYLCASSSRVPNYGYTFGSGTRLTVV.

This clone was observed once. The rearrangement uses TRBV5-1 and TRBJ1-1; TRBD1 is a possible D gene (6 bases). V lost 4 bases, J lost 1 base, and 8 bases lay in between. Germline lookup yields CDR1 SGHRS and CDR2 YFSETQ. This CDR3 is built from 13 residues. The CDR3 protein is CASSPTGNTEAFF. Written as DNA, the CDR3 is TGCGCCAGCAGCCCGACAGGGAACACTGAAGCTTTCTTT.

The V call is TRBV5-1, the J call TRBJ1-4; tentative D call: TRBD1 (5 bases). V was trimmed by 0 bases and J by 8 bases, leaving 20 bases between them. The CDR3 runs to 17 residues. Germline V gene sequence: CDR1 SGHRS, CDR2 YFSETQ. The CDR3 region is CASSLDFTARGREKLFF. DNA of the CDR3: TGCGCCAGCAGCTTGGATTTTACGGCCCGGGGGAGGGAAAAACTGTTTTTT.

The CDR3 loop reads CASSERYSYEQYF. CDR3 sequence (DNA): TGTGCCAGCAGTGAACGGTACTCCTACGAGCAGTACTTC. This chain joins TRBV6-1 and TRBJ2-7; no definite D call. Germline V gene lookup returns CDR1 MNHNS and CDR2 SASEGT. The CDR3 is made up of 13 amino acids. With 2 bases removed from V and 0 bases from J, the gap between germline ends came to 5 bases.

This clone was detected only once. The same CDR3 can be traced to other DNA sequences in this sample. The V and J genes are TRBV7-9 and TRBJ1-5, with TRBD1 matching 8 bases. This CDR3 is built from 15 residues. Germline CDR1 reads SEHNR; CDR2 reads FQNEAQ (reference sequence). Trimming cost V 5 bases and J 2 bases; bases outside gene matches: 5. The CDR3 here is CASSEDRAGNQPQHF. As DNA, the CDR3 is TGTGCCAGCAGCGAGGACAGGGCGGGCAATCAGCCCCAGCATTTT. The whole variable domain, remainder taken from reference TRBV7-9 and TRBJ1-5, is DTGVSQNPRHKITKRGQNVTFRCDPISEHNRLYWYRQTLGQGPEFLTYFQNEAQLEKSRLLSDRFSAERPKGSFSTLEIQRTEQGDSAMYLCASSEDRAGNQPQHFGDGTRLSIL.

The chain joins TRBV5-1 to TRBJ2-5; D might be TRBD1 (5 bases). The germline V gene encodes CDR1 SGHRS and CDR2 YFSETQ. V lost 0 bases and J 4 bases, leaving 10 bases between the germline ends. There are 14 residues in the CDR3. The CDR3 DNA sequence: TGCGCCAGCAGCTTGGCCTTTACAGGAGAGACCCAGTACTTC. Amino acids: CASSLAFTGETQYF.

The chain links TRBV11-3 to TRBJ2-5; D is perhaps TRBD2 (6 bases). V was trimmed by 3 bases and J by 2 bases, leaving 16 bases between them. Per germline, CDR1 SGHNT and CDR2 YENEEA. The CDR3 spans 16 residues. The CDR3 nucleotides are TGTGCCAGCAGCTTGGGCCCCGGGGCGGGGCAAGAGACCCAGTACTTC. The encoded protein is CASSLGPGAGQETQYF.

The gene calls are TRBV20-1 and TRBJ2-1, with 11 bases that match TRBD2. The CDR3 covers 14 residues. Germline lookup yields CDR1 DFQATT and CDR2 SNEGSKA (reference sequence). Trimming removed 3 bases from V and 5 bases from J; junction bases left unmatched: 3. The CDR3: CSASVTSGNNEQFF. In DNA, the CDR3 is TGCAGTGCTAGTGTGACTAGCGGGAACAATGAGCAGTTCTTC.

CDR3 protein: CASSIGQNTEAFF. CDR3 DNA: TGTGCCAGCAGCATCGGACAGAACACTGAAGCTTTCTTT. This chain uses TRBV28 with TRBJ1-1; D is perhaps TRBD1 (5 bases). Germline assignment: CDR1 MDHEN and CDR2 SYDVKM. V was cut by 6 bases and J by 1 base, with 9 bases left in between. The CDR3 is 13 residues long.

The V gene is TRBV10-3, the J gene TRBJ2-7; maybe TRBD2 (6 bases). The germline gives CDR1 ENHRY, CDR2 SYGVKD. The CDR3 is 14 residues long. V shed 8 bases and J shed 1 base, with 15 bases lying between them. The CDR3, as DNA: TGTGCCATCTCCGCGGGACTCACATCCTACGAGCAGTACTTC. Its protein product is CAISAGLTSYEQYF.

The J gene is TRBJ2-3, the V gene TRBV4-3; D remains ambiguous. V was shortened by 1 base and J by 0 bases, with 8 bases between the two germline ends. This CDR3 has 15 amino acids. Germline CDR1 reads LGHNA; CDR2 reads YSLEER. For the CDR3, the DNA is TGCGCCAGCAGCCAAGGTGGCAGCAGCACAGATACGCAGTATTTT. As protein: CASSQGGSSTDTQYF.

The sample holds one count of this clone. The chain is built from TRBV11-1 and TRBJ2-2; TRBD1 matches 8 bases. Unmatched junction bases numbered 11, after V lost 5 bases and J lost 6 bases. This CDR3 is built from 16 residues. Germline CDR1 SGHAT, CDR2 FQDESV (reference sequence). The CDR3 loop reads CASSHRWAGGPGELFF. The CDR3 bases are TGTGCCAGCAGCCATCGCTGGGCAGGGGGCCCCGGGGAGCTGTTTTTT.

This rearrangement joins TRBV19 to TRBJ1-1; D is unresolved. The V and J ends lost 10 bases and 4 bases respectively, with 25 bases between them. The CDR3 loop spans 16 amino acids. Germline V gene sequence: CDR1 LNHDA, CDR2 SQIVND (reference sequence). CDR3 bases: TGTGCCACCCACCCGGTGGGGTATTGGGCGATCACTGAAGCTTTCTTT. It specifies CATHPVGYWAITEAFF.

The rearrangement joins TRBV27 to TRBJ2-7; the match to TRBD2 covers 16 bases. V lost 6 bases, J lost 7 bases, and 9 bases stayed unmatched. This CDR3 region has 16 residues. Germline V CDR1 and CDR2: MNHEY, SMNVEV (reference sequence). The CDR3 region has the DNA TGTGCCAGCAGGCCCGGGACTAGCGGGGGGGCAGGGGAGCAGTACTTC. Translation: CASRPGTSGGAGEQYF.

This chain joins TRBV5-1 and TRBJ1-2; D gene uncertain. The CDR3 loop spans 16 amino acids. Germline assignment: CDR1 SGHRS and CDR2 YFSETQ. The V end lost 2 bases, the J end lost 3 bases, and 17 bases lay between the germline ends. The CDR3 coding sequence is TGCGCCAGCAGCTTAACGGCAGATTTCCTGTACTATGGCTACACCTTC. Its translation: CASSLTADFLYYGYTF.

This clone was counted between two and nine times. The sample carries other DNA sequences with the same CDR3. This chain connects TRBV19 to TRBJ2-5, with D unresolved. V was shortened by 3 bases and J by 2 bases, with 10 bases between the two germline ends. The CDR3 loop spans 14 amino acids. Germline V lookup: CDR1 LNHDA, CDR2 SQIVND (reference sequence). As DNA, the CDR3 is TGTGCCAGTAGTATGCTCGGCAGTCAAGAGACCCAGTACTTC. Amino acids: CASSMLGSQETQYF.

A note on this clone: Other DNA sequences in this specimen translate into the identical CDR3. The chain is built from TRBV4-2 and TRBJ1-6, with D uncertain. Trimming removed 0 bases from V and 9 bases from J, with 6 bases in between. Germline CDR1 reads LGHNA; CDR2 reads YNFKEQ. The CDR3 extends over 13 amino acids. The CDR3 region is CASSQDLGSPLHF. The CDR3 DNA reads TGTGCCAGCAGCCAAGATCTGGGTTCACCCCTCCACTTT.

CDR3 residues: CAISEAGGVNTEAFF. The CDR3 DNA sequence: TGTGCCATCAGTGAAGCAGGGGGTGTGAACACTGAAGCTTTCTTT. This chain joins TRBV10-3 and TRBJ1-1, with 7 positions matching TRBD1. The CDR3 extends over 15 amino acids. CDR1 is ENHRY, CDR2 SYGVKD, per germline. V gave up 3 bases and J gave up 0 bases; unmatched junction bases: 4.

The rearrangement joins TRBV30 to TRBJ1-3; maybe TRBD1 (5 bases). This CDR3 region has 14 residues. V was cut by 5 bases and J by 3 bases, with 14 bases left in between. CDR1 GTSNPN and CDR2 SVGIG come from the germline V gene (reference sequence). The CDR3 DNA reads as TGTGCCTGGGACGTGACAGAAAATGGAAACACCATATATTTT. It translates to CAWDVTENGNTIYF.

CDR3 in amino acids: CASSGQGTNYGYTF. The CDR3 region has the DNA TGTGCCAGTAGCGGACAGGGGACTAACTATGGCTACACCTTC. The chain is built from TRBV19 and TRBJ1-2, with TRBD1 matching over 9 bases. This CDR3 has 14 amino acids. Germline CDR1 is LNHDA and CDR2 is SQIVND (reference sequence). The V segment lost 6 bases and the J segment 0 bases; nucleotides outside the gene matches: 2.

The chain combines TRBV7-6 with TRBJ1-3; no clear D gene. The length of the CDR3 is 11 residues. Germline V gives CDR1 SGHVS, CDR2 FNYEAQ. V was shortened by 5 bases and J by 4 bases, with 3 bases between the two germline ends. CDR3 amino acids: CASSPGNTIYF. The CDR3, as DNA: TGTGCCAGCAGCCCCGGAAACACCATATATTTT. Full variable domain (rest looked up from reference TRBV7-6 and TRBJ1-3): GAGVSQSPRYKVTKRGQDVALRCDPISGHVSLYWYRQALGQGPEFLTYFNYEAQQDKSGLPNDRFSAERPEGSISTLTIQRTEQRDSAMYRCASSPGNTIYFGEGSWLTVV.